This T cell receptor (beta chain) was recovered during a study of shared clonotypes between healthy human individuals. The CDR3 is 15 residues long. Germline CDR1 and CDR2: SGHTA and FQGNSA. Trimming took 6 bases from V and 1 from J; bases not matched to a gene: 8. Generated by immunoSEQ multiplex PCR, the TCRdb table keeps only in-frame clones and is missing some. The table lists over a million clones, 78% of them singletons. V gene TRBV7-2 combines with J gene TRBJ2-7; TRBD1 matches 8 bases. The TCR sequence derives from a young man in good health. Some clones in this sample may be carry-over from other donors' samples. The sample was memory CD4+ T cells from PBMCs. Subset indicated: CD45RA-negative fraction. CDR3 region: CASSPDRASSYEQYF. DNA of the CDR3: TGTGCCAGCAGTCCGGACAGGGCTTCATCCTACGAGCAGTACTTC.